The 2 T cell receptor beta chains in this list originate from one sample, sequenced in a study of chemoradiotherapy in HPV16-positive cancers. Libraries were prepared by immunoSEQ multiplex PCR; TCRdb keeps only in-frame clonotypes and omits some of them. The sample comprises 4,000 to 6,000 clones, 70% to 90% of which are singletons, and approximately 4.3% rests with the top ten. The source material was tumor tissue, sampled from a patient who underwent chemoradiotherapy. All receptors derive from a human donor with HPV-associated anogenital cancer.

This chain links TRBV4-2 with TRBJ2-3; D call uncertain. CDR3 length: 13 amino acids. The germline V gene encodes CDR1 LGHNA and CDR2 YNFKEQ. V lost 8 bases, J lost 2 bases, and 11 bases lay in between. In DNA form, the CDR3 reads TGTGCCAGCGGTAAGGGCAACACAGATACGCAGTATTTT. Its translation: CASGKGNTDTQYF.

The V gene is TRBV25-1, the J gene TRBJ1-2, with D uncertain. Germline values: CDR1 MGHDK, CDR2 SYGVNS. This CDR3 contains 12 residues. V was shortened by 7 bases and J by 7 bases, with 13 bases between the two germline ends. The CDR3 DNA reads TGTGCCAGCAACCCTCCGTGGGGTGGCTACACCTTC. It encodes CASNPPWGGYTF.